The next 25 T cell receptor beta chains were all read from a single sample in a study of blood T cell repertoires in COVID-19 (dated by TCRdb to 2020 to 2022). Receptor amplification or capture employed the immunoSEQ multiplex PCR assay. TCRdb carries this immuneACCESS record with in-frame sequences only. Its versions omit some clonotypes, under half of them owing to an unresolved V gene in the studies checked, with the rest unexplained. The sample table contains roughly 43,000 clones; only one count was recorded for 87% of them. The ten largest clones represent approximately 15% of the sample. The source material was peripheral blood. Source of these receptors: a human donor in a cohort sampled during active COVID-19.

The chain couples TRBV10-3 to TRBJ1-1; D uncertain. Between the trimmed V and J ends, which lost 9 bases and 5 bases, there was a span of 10 bases. Germline V gene data show CDR1 as ENHRY and CDR2 as SYGVKD. This CDR3 has 11 amino acids. In nucleotides, the CDR3 is TGTGCCATAAGGAGGGAGACTGAAGCTTTCTTT. Encoded protein: CAIRRETEAFF.

The V gene is TRBV7-3, the J gene TRBJ2-5; possible D gene TRBD2, 6 bases. CDR1 and CDR2 from the germline V gene are SGHTA and FQGTGA. The CDR3 is made up of 15 amino acids. Trimming cost V 5 bases and J 2 bases, with 15 bases left between them. CDR3: CASSRSGGKQETQYF. The DNA for the CDR3 is TGTGCCAGCAGCCGGTCTGGAGGGAAACAAGAGACCCAGTACTTC.

This chain connects TRBV30 to TRBJ1-2, with 7 positions matching TRBD1. V lost 1 base to trimming and J lost 2 bases; unmatched junction nucleotides: 4. Looked up from germline, CDR1 is GTSNPN and CDR2 is SVGIG (reference sequence). The CDR3 sequence is 14 residues long. CDR3 region: CAWSGGGRNYGYTF. Written as DNA, the CDR3 is TGTGCCTGGAGTGGAGGGGGCCGCAACTATGGCTACACCTTC.

The V and J genes are TRBV6-6 and TRBJ2-3; 15 bases map to TRBD2. Germline V gene sequence: CDR1 MNHNY, CDR2 SVGAGI (reference sequence). This CDR3 is built from 16 residues. V was pared by 2 bases and J by 3 bases, with 0 bases of the junction left unmatched. DNA of the CDR3: TGTGCCAGCAGTTACGGGACTAGCGGGGGGACAGATACGCAGTATTTT. Protein sequence: CASSYGTSGGTDTQYF.

The J gene is TRBJ1-1, the V gene TRBV28; no clear D. CDR1 is MDHEN and CDR2 is SYDVKM in the germline V gene. The CDR3 consists of 12 residues. V gave up 6 bases and J gave up 5 bases, with 10 bases separating them. CDR3 protein: CASSRGFTEAFF. The CDR3, as DNA: TGTGCCAGCAGCAGAGGGTTTACTGAAGCTTTCTTT.

A single count supports this clone. The chain uses TRBV9 and TRBJ1-2; 7 bases fit TRBD1. The CDR3 is 16 residues long. Germline-derived CDR1 and CDR2 are SGDLS and YYNGEE. V shed 3 bases and J 1 base; nucleotides not matched to a gene: 9. CDR3 DNA: TGTGCCAGCAGCGGGAGAGACAGGGAACTTAACTATGGCTACACCTTC. Translated: CASSGRDRELNYGYTF.

The chain links TRBV6-6 to TRBJ1-1, with 7 positions matching TRBD1. CDR1 and CDR2 (germline): MNHNY, SVGAGI (reference sequence). The V and J ends lost 6 bases and 5 bases, in that order; junction bases with no gene match: 3. This CDR3 has 12 residues. CDR3 in amino acids: CASRTGVTEAFF. CDR3 nucleotide sequence: TGTGCCAGCAGAACAGGGGTAACTGAAGCTTTCTTT.

This clone was recorded only once. The chain combines TRBV7-9 with TRBJ2-5, with 12 bases fitting TRBD1. The germline V gene has CDR1 SEHNR and CDR2 FQNEAQ (reference sequence). J lost 5 bases, V lost 5 bases, and 6 bases had no gene match. The CDR3 runs 15 residues. The CDR3 DNA is TGTGCCAGCAGCCCGGGACAGGGGGCAGCGGAGACCCAGTACTTC. Residues: CASSPGQGAAETQYF. Combining the CDR3 with reference TRBV7-9 and TRBJ2-5 gives the whole variable domain DTGVSQNPRHKITKRGQNVTFRCDPISEHNRLYWYRQTLGQGPEFLTYFQNEAQLEKSRLLSDRFSAERPKGSFSTLEIQRTEQGDSAMYLCASSPGQGAAETQYFGPGTRLLVL.

The rearrangement joins TRBV2 to TRBJ2-7, with D possibly matching TRBD1 (5 bases). Looked up from germline, CDR1 is SNHLY and CDR2 is FYNNEI. The CDR3 is made up of 15 amino acids. V was clipped by 7 bases and J by 4 bases, with 20 bases between them. CDR3 sequence (DNA): TGTGCCAGCACCCAAAGGGGATCCCCCAGGTACGAGCAGTACTTC. This gives the protein CASTQRGSPRYEQYF.

This clone has a single count. The chain recombines TRBV11-3 with TRBJ2-2, with D uncertain. Germline-derived CDR1 and CDR2 are SGHNT and YENEEA. The V end was cut by 4 bases, the J end by 4 bases, with 7 bases between. The CDR3 has 13 residues. CDR3 bases: TGTGCCAGCAGCTCTAAACTCACCGGGGAGCTGTTTTTT. Residues: CASSSKLTGELFF.

V is TRBV30 and J is TRBJ1-2; a possible D gene is TRBD1 (6 bases). The CDR3 is 14 amino acids. Trimming pared 1 base from V and 1 base from J, leaving 10 bases between. Germline V gene data show CDR1 as GTSNPN and CDR2 as SVGIG (reference sequence). The CDR3 loop reads CAWSGGTYNYGYTF. In DNA form, the CDR3 reads TGTGCCTGGAGTGGGGGGACATATAACTATGGCTACACCTTC.

The chain recombines TRBV5-1 with TRBJ2-3; D gene unclear. The CDR3 covers 16 residues. V lost 4 bases to trimming and J lost 1 base, with 16 bases between them. The germline V gene has CDR1 SGHRS and CDR2 YFSETQ. CDR3 loop: CASSLEAAVGTDTQYF. DNA for the CDR3: TGCGCCAGCAGCCTAGAGGCGGCGGTGGGCACAGATACGCAGTATTTT.

The rearrangement links TRBV3-1 (or the pseudogene TRBV3-2) to TRBJ1-6; D is unclear. The CDR3 has 14 amino acids. Germline lookup yields CDR1 LGHDT and CDR2 YNNKEL (reference sequence). Trimming stripped 0 bases from V and 10 bases from J, with 10 bases between. CDR3 DNA sequence: TGTGCCAGCAGCCAAGATCGATCCAGGTCACCCCTCCACTTT. Translating gives CASSQDRSRSPLHF.

A note on this clone: Compared with germline, one end of the junction differs, possibly owing to a read error. The chain couples TRBV25-1 to TRBJ2-7; TRBD2 aligns across 7 bases. Germline assignment: CDR1 MGHDK and CDR2 SYGVNS. The length of the CDR3 is 11 residues. The CDR3 is CATSRGDEQYF. CDR3 nucleotide sequence: TGTGCCACCAGTCGGGGGGACGAGCAGTACTTC.

The genes are TRBV4-1 and TRBJ1-2; 9 bases fit TRBD1. The junction had 4 bases not matched to a gene; V was cut back by 6 bases and J by 2 bases. The germline gives CDR1 MGHRA, CDR2 YSYEKL. This CDR3 has 14 amino acids. The CDR3 region is CASRPQGANYGYTF. The DNA of the CDR3 is TGCGCCAGCAGACCACAGGGGGCGAACTATGGCTACACCTTC.

J is TRBJ1-4 and V is TRBV30; tentative D call: TRBD1 (5 bases). The CDR3 contains 13 residues. Between the trimmed V and J ends, which lost 0 bases and 8 bases, there was a span of 10 bases. Per germline, CDR1 GTSNPN and CDR2 SVGIG (reference sequence). CDR3 sequence: CAWSVGAREKLFF. CDR3 sequence (DNA): TGTGCCTGGAGTGTAGGGGCCAGGGAAAAACTGTTTTTT.

This clone was counted a single time. J is TRBJ2-1 and V is TRBV5-1; 8 bases align to TRBD2. Germline V gene data show CDR1 as SGHRS and CDR2 as YFSETQ. The CDR3 spans 14 residues. J lost 4 bases, V lost 1 base, and 1 base had no gene match. The CDR3 region is CASSLSGGYNEQFF. The CDR3 nucleotides read TGCGCCAGCAGCTTGAGCGGGGGTTACAATGAGCAGTTCTTC.

V usage is TRBV14 and J usage is TRBJ2-1; D call uncertain. Trimming removed 1 base from V and 6 bases from J, with 7 bases in between. CDR3 size: 13 residues. Germline CDR1 is SGHDN and CDR2 is FVKESK. The CDR3 sequence is CASSQVRGNEQFF. CDR3 sequence (DNA): TGTGCCAGCAGCCAAGTAAGAGGCAATGAGCAGTTCTTC.

This chain links TRBV9 with TRBJ2-2; D is possibly TRBD1 (5 bases). Per germline, CDR1 SGDLS and CDR2 YYNGEE. V dropped 0 bases and J dropped 6 bases, with 9 bases sitting between them. The CDR3 runs to 14 residues. CDR3 in DNA: TGTGCCAGCAGCGTAGTGCAGGGTGCCGGGGAGCTGTTTTTT. It specifies CASSVVQGAGELFF.

The rearrangement links TRBV6-2 or TRBV6-3 to TRBJ1-6, with 8 bases matching TRBD1. Germline V gene sequence: CDR1 MNHEY, CDR2 SVGEGT. V shed 6 bases, J shed 9 bases, and the junction held 7 bases outside the gene matches. The CDR3 spans 14 residues. CDR3 loop: CASSRGQGGSPLHF. The DNA of the CDR3 is TGTGCCAGCAGCCGCGGACAGGGCGGTTCACCCCTCCACTTT.

The chain couples TRBV27 to TRBJ1-1; 7 nucleotides agree with TRBD1. V shed 5 bases, J shed 0 bases, and the junction held 6 bases outside the gene matches. Per germline, CDR1 MNHEY and CDR2 SMNVEV (reference sequence). The length of the CDR3 is 15 residues. CDR3 region: CASSGTGDMNTEAFF. In nucleotides, the CDR3 is TGTGCCAGCAGTGGTACAGGGGACATGAACACTGAAGCTTTCTTT.

The chain employs TRBV12-3 or TRBV12-4 and TRBJ2-7, with a possible D match to TRBD2 (5 bases). This CDR3 comprises 13 residues. The V end lost 7 bases, the J end lost 5 bases, and 15 bases lay between the germline ends. The CDR3 region is CASTSGGYNEQYF. Written as DNA, the CDR3 is TGTGCCAGCACCTCCGGCGGGTACAACGAGCAGTACTTC.

This clone was seen only once. The gene calls are TRBV6-5 and TRBJ2-7; D is possibly TRBD1 (6 bases). Germline assignment: CDR1 MNHEY and CDR2 SVGAGI. Trimming shortened V by 3 bases and J by 8 bases, and 17 bases separated the two germline ends. This CDR3 has 14 residues. The CDR3 DNA reads TGTGCCAGCAGTTATCAGACAGGATCTACGAAGCAGTACTTC. This codes for CASSYQTGSTKQYF.

This clone has just a few counts. This sequence joins TRBV4-1 and TRBJ2-1, with a tentative D call TRBD2 (6 bases). From germline, CDR1 is MGHRA and CDR2 YSYEKL. The CDR3 spans 16 residues. V lost 0 bases and J lost 4, with 13 bases in between. The CDR3 DNA is TGCGCCAGCAGCCAAGATATCGGGGGAGTATACAATGAGCAGTTCTTC. Translating it yields CASSQDIGGVYNEQFF.

The genes are TRBV29-1 and TRBJ1-3, with TRBD1 matching over 8 bases. The germline V gene encodes CDR1 SQVTM and CDR2 ANQGSEA. This CDR3 has 13 amino acids. Trimming at V came to 7 bases and at J to 1 base, leaving 3 bases not matched to a gene. CDR3 sequence reads: CSAQGVSGNTIYF. The CDR3 region has the DNA TGCAGCGCACAGGGGGTGTCTGGAAACACCATATATTTT.